Each of the 6 T cell receptor beta chains below was sequenced from the same sample in a study of control samples from healthy donors and cancer patients. The data were produced by immunoSEQ multiplex PCR, yet TCRdb's version contains in-frame clones alone and is incomplete. This table holds some 140,000 clones, around 94% found once. The sequenced sample was PBMCs. These receptors were collected from a man in his 60s with colorectal cancer.

Turning to this clone: This sample includes further DNA sequences coding for the same CDR3. CDR3 DNA sequence: TGTGCCAGCAGCTTCCCGAACACCGGGGAGCTGTTTTTT. Translation gives CASSFPNTGELFF. The chain employs TRBV7-2 and TRBJ2-2, with no clear D. The germline V and J ends were trimmed by 3 bases and 0 bases, with 2 bases remaining between them. Germline CDR1 is SGHTA and CDR2 is FQGNSA. This CDR3 spans 13 amino acids.

The gene calls are TRBV6-2 or TRBV6-3 and TRBJ2-3, with 13 bases lining up with TRBD2. Germline V gives CDR1 MNHEY, CDR2 SVGEGT. Trimming took 2 bases from V and 0 from J; bases not matched to a gene: 11. CDR3 size: 20 residues. CDR3 loop: CASSYPSLAGGPTSTDTQYF. In nucleotides, the CDR3 is TGTGCCAGCAGTTACCCCTCACTAGCGGGGGGGCCCACTAGCACAGATACGCAGTATTTT.

This clone came up once. V gene TRBV19 combines with J gene TRBJ1-6, with 10 bases lining up with TRBD1. Germline V gives CDR1 LNHDA, CDR2 SQIVND (reference sequence). The J segment lost 13 bases and the V segment lost 7 bases, leaving 13 bases of the junction unmatched. This CDR3 is 15 amino acids long. The CDR3 is CASTARRGQGIPLHF. CDR3 nucleotide sequence: TGTGCCAGTACCGCACGACGGGGACAGGGGATTCCCCTCCACTTT.

The genes are TRBV5-1 and TRBJ2-5; 7 nucleotides match TRBD2. The CDR3 contains 15 residues. V gave up 6 bases and J gave up 1 base; unmatched junction bases: 9. The germline V gene has CDR1 SGHRS and CDR2 YFSETQ. In nucleotides, the CDR3 is TGCGCCAGCATGAGGACTCTAGCGGCCCAAGAGACCCAGTACTTC. It codes for CASMRTLAAQETQYF.

The J gene is TRBJ1-2, the V gene TRBV5-5, with TRBD1 matching 8 bases. With V trimmed by 3 bases and J by 2 bases, 12 bases remained unmatched. The germline V gene has CDR1 SGHKS and CDR2 YYEKEE (reference sequence). This CDR3 has 17 residues. In DNA, the CDR3 is TGTGCCAGCAGCTCCAGGACAGGGCCGGGCCAAAACTATGGCTACACCTTC. Its translation: CASSSRTGPGQNYGYTF.

The V and J genes are TRBV19 and TRBJ2-2; perhaps TRBD2 as D (5 bases). The CDR3 contains 15 residues. Germline V lookup: CDR1 LNHDA, CDR2 SQIVND (reference sequence). Trimming removed 11 bases from V and 5 bases from J, with 21 bases in between. The CDR3, as DNA: TGTGCCTGCGGGTGGGTCACGGGCGGAACCGGGGAGCTGTTTTTT. Translated, it gives CACGWVTGGTGELFF.